The T cell receptor (beta chain) described here comes from a study of cytomegalovirus exposure and HLA in healthy donors. General study results and limits: A prior analysis recorded that most TCR beta V segments were productive about 87% or about 30% of the time. Most CMV-associated TCR beta chains were later found to appear HLA-restricted. Altogether, some 170 TCR beta chains were recorded as cytomegalovirus-associated.

This clone was observed a single time. Its target is unknown. The PCR ran on 60 Vbeta and 13 Jbeta primers. Assay: immunoSEQ multiplex PCR; the TCRdb copy retains only in-frame clones and omits some. This table holds approximately 120,000 clones, roughly 80% found once. The sequenced material came from PBMCs. This sequence was found in a female donor in good health and CMV-seronegative.

This chain's CDR3 is CASSLRVGGANTGELFF. The CDR3 DNA reads as TGTGCCAGCAGCTTACGGGTCGGGGGGGCCAACACCGGGGAGCTGTTTTTT. This chain links TRBV7-2 with TRBJ2-2, with 8 bases identical to TRBD2. J was trimmed by 2 bases and V by 2 bases; bases with no gene match: 7. This CDR3 contains 17 residues. Germline loops: CDR1 SGHTA, CDR2 FQGNSA. Using reference TRBV7-2 and TRBJ2-2 for the parts outside the CDR3, the full variable domain is GAGVSQSPSNKVTEKGKDVELRCDPISGHTALYWYRQSLGQGLEFLIYFQGNSAPDKSGLPSDRFSAERTGGSVSTLTIQRTQQEDSAVYLCASSLRVGGANTGELFFGEGSRLTVL.